The rows below give T cell receptor beta chains drawn from one sample of a study of OX40 agonist ivuxolimab in advanced cancers. Method: immunoSEQ multiplex PCR; TCRdb's copy keeps in-frame clones and lacks some. The sample has 36,000 or so clones; about 80% are singletons. Sequences were derived from CD4+ or CD8+ T cells sorted from blood, sampled in a trial of the OX40 agonist ivuxolimab. The source is an adult with an advanced solid tumor such as melanoma, head and neck, liver or kidney cancer. Each CDR3 is given with its conserved first and last residue. A D gene is named only where the DNA matches it firmly. Clone size, where shown, is once, few, many, or a class for clones that have expanded.

v_gene: TRBV18; abundance: .; j_gene: TRBJ2-1; d_gene: TRBD2; CDR3nt: TGTGCCAGCTCACCACGGACCCCAGGACTAGCGGGATTTTTTTCTTACAATGAGCAGTTCTTC; CDR3aa: CASSPRTPGLAGFFSYNEQFF
v_gene: TRBV6-6; abundance: .; j_gene: TRBJ2-7; d_gene: TRBD2; CDR3nt: TGTGCCAGCAGTTACTCGGGCGGGAGGGGTTACGAGCAGTACTTC; CDR3aa: CASSYSGGRGYEQYF
v_gene: TRBV9; abundance: .; j_gene: TRBJ1-2; d_gene: TRBD1; CDR3nt: TGTGCCAGCAGCACCCGACAGGGATCCTATGGCTACACCTTC; CDR3aa: CASSTRQGSYGYTF
v_gene: TRBV7-2; abundance: .; j_gene: TRBJ2-1; d_gene: .; CDR3nt: TGTGCCAGCAGCTCTCTCGAGGTGTCCTACAATGAGCAGTTCTTC; CDR3aa: CASSSLEVSYNEQFF
v_gene: TRBV5-4; abundance: .; j_gene: TRBJ2-5; d_gene: .; CDR3nt: TGTGCCAGCAGCTCCCCGACTAGACAAGAGACCCAGTACTTC; CDR3aa: CASSSPTRQETQYF
v_gene: TRBV7-8; abundance: .; j_gene: TRBJ2-7; d_gene: .; CDR3nt: TGTGCCAGCAGCTTATGGAGCGCGGCCTACGAGCAGTACTTC; CDR3aa: CASSLWSAAYEQYF
v_gene: TRBV11-2; abundance: .; j_gene: TRBJ2-7; d_gene: TRBD1; CDR3nt: TGTGCCAGCAGCTTCGGGACAGCCTACGAGCAGTACTTC; CDR3aa: CASSFGTAYEQYF
v_gene: TRBV4-2; abundance: medium-sized; j_gene: TRBJ2-1; d_gene: TRBD2; CDR3nt: TGTGCCAGCAGCCAAGATAAGGCTAGCGGGTTATACAATGAGCAGTTCTTC; CDR3aa: CASSQDKASGLYNEQFF
v_gene: TRBV5-4; abundance: .; j_gene: TRBJ2-5; d_gene: TRBD2; CDR3nt: TGTGCCAGCAGCTTAGAGGGAGGGGCGTCGGAGACCCAGTACTTC; CDR3aa: CASSLEGGASETQYF
v_gene: TRBV6-1; abundance: .; j_gene: TRBJ2-3; d_gene: TRBD2; CDR3nt: TGTGCCAGCATGGCGGGAGAGTGGCCCACAGATACGCAGTATTTT; CDR3aa: CASMAGEWPTDTQYF
v_gene: TRBV19; abundance: .; j_gene: TRBJ1-2; d_gene: .; CDR3nt: TGTGCCAGTAGTAAAACGACAGAGTACTATGGCTACACCTTC; CDR3aa: CASSKTTEYYGYTF
v_gene: TRBV5-5; abundance: .; j_gene: TRBJ1-6; d_gene: TRBD1; CDR3nt: TGTGCCAGCAGCTTGTTCGGGACAGGGGACTCACCCCTCCACTTT; CDR3aa: CASSLFGTGDSPLHF
v_gene: TRBV19; abundance: .; j_gene: TRBJ2-1; d_gene: TRBD1; CDR3nt: TGTGCCAGTAGTATTGGGACAGGGGTGCATGAGCAGTTCTTC; CDR3aa: CASSIGTGVHEQFF
v_gene: TRBV6-9; abundance: once; j_gene: TRBJ2-1; d_gene: .; CDR3nt: TGTGCCAGCAGTTACTCGAACTCAGTCGATGAGCAGTTCTTC; CDR3aa: CASSYSNSVDEQFF
v_gene: TRBV6-6; abundance: .; j_gene: TRBJ1-2; d_gene: TRBD1; CDR3nt: TGTGCCAGCAGTTACCTCCGGGACAGTGACGGCTACACCTTC; CDR3aa: CASSYLRDSDGYTF
v_gene: TRBV12-5; abundance: once; j_gene: TRBJ1-2; d_gene: TRBD1; CDR3nt: TGTGCTAGTGGTTTGGATTCACTACAGGGGAACTATGGCTACACCTTC; CDR3aa: CASGLDSLQGNYGYTF
v_gene: TRBV28; abundance: .; j_gene: TRBJ2-7; d_gene: TRBD2; CDR3nt: TGTGCCAGCAGTTTTTCTAGCGGTAATAACGAGCAGTACTTC; CDR3aa: CASSFSSGNNEQYF
v_gene: TRBV7-9; abundance: .; j_gene: TRBJ1-2; d_gene: .; CDR3nt: TGTGCCAGCAGACGAACCGGGACGGAGAACTATGGCTACACCTTC; CDR3aa: CASRRTGTENYGYTF
v_gene: TRBV7-9; abundance: .; j_gene: TRBJ2-1; d_gene: TRBD1; CDR3nt: TGTGCCAGCAGCGGACGACAGGGATCGACCTACAATGAGCAGTTCTTC; CDR3aa: CASSGRQGSTYNEQFF
v_gene: TRBV2; abundance: .; j_gene: TRBJ2-7; d_gene: TRBD1; CDR3nt: TGTGCCAGCACTCCGCGTGGGACAGGTTCTCTGGGGCAGTACTTC; CDR3aa: CASTPRGTGSLGQYF
v_gene: TRBV5-4; abundance: once; j_gene: TRBJ2-1; d_gene: TRBD2; CDR3nt: TGTGCCAGCAGCCCGTGGGAGGGGTCCTACAATGAGCAGTTCTTC; CDR3aa: CASSPWEGSYNEQFF
v_gene: TRBV19; abundance: .; j_gene: TRBJ2-1; d_gene: TRBD1; CDR3nt: TGTGCCAGCGGACAGGGGGCAACCTACAATGAGCAGTTCTTC; CDR3aa: CASGQGATYNEQFF
v_gene: TRBV4-3; abundance: .; j_gene: TRBJ2-4; d_gene: .; CDR3nt: TGCGCCAGCAGCCAAGTTTCGATGGGGAATGGAAACATTCAGTACTTC; CDR3aa: CASSQVSMGNGNIQYF
v_gene: TRBV7-6; abundance: .; j_gene: TRBJ2-1; d_gene: .; CDR3nt: TGTGCCAGCAGCTTGGGGGGCCAGGGGTCCTACAATGAGCAGTTCTTC; CDR3aa: CASSLGGQGSYNEQFF
v_gene: TRBV9; abundance: .; j_gene: TRBJ2-3; d_gene: TRBD2; CDR3nt: TGTGCCAGCAGCGTAGAGGTAGCGGGGGGAGCAGATACGCAGTATTTT; CDR3aa: CASSVEVAGGADTQYF
v_gene: TRBV2; abundance: .; j_gene: TRBJ1-6; d_gene: TRBD1; CDR3nt: TGTGCCAGCGAGGACAGGGGGCCTTCTACACCCCTCCACTTT; CDR3aa: CASEDRGPSTPLHF
v_gene: TRBV9; abundance: .; j_gene: TRBJ1-2; d_gene: .; CDR3nt: TGTGCCAGCAGCGGCTCACAGAACTATGGCTACACCTTC; CDR3aa: CASSGSQNYGYTF
v_gene: TRBV11-2; abundance: few; j_gene: TRBJ2-1; d_gene: .; CDR3nt: TGTGCCAGCAGCAACACCCTGGGGGTTAATGAGCAGTTCTTC; CDR3aa: CASSNTLGVNEQFF
v_gene: TRBV7-8; abundance: .; j_gene: TRBJ1-1; d_gene: .; CDR3nt: TGTGCCAGCAGCCTACAGGGATACACTGAAGCTTTCTTT; CDR3aa: CASSLQGYTEAFF
v_gene: TRBV7-3; abundance: few; j_gene: TRBJ2-7; d_gene: TRBD1; CDR3nt: TGTGCCAGCAGCTTGGGACAGCCCTACGAGCAGTACTTC; CDR3aa: CASSLGQPYEQYF
v_gene: TRBV15; abundance: few; j_gene: TRBJ2-5; d_gene: .; CDR3nt: TGTGCCACCAGCAGAGATCACTGGAAGAGTCCTCAAGAGACCCAGTACTTC; CDR3aa: CATSRDHWKSPQETQYF
v_gene: TRBV4-3; abundance: .; j_gene: TRBJ1-2; d_gene: .; CDR3nt: TGCGCCAGCAGCCTGGGAAGCTATGGCTACACCTTC; CDR3aa: CASSLGSYGYTF
v_gene: TRBV10-1; abundance: .; j_gene: TRBJ2-3; d_gene: .; CDR3nt: TGCGCCAGCAGTGAGTCTTTGGGGCCCACAGATACGCAGTATTTT; CDR3aa: CASSESLGPTDTQYF
v_gene: TRBV7-2; abundance: .; j_gene: TRBJ2-3; d_gene: .; CDR3nt: TGTGCCAGCAGCTTAGTGGGGGGGGCTTCACCCACAGATACGCAGTATTTT; CDR3aa: CASSLVGGASPTDTQYF
v_gene: TRBV27; abundance: many; j_gene: TRBJ2-7; d_gene: .; CDR3nt: TGTGCCAGCAGTTCAGGCTCCTACGAGCAGTACTTC; CDR3aa: CASSSGSYEQYF
v_gene: TRBV27; abundance: once; j_gene: TRBJ2-1; d_gene: .; CDR3nt: TGTGCCAGCAGTTCGTCCAGTTACAATGAGCAGTTCTTC; CDR3aa: CASSSSSYNEQFF
v_gene: TRBV19; abundance: .; j_gene: TRBJ2-3; d_gene: .; CDR3nt: TGTGCCAGTAGTAGCGCGGGGCGGAGCACAGATACGCAGTATTTT; CDR3aa: CASSSAGRSTDTQYF
v_gene: TRBV4-2; abundance: few; j_gene: TRBJ1-6; d_gene: .; CDR3nt: TGTGCCAGCAGCCCTTCGGCTATAGGGTCACCCCTCCACTTT; CDR3aa: CASSPSAIGSPLHF
v_gene: TRBV14; abundance: .; j_gene: TRBJ2-5; d_gene: .; CDR3nt: TGTGCCAGCAGCCAAGTCTGGGGATCTTGGGAGACCCAGTACTTC; CDR3aa: CASSQVWGSWETQYF
v_gene: TRBV11-3; abundance: .; j_gene: TRBJ2-2; d_gene: .; CDR3nt: TGTGCCAGCAGCCACCGAGAGGGGAGCACCGGGGAGCTGTTTTTT; CDR3aa: CASSHREGSTGELFF
v_gene: TRBV27; abundance: .; j_gene: TRBJ2-7; d_gene: TRBD1; CDR3nt: TGTGCCAGCAGTTCTGGGACAGGGGGCTACGAGCAGTACTTC; CDR3aa: CASSSGTGGYEQYF
v_gene: TRBV27; abundance: .; j_gene: TRBJ2-5; d_gene: .; CDR3nt: TGTGCCAGCACTCCCACAGGGAGCGAGACCCAGTACTTC; CDR3aa: CASTPTGSETQYF
v_gene: TRBV11-2; abundance: .; j_gene: TRBJ1-1; d_gene: TRBD1; CDR3nt: TGTGCCAGCAGCTCGGGACAGGGAGGCACTGAAGCTTTCTTT; CDR3aa: CASSSGQGGTEAFF
v_gene: TRBV5-8; abundance: .; j_gene: TRBJ2-1; d_gene: .; CDR3nt: TGTGCCAGCCGATGGGGCTACGGGGTGCAGTTCTTC; CDR3aa: CASRWGYGVQFF
v_gene: TRBV2; abundance: .; j_gene: TRBJ2-1; d_gene: .; CDR3nt: TGTGCCAGCAGGGGTTATGAGCAGTTCTTC; CDR3aa: CASRGYEQFF
v_gene: TRBV6-6; abundance: .; j_gene: TRBJ2-7; d_gene: TRBD1; CDR3nt: TGTGCCAGCAGTTTCCAGACAGGGGGAACAAGTGAGCAGTACTTC; CDR3aa: CASSFQTGGTSEQYF
v_gene: TRBV7-8; abundance: .; j_gene: TRBJ2-7; d_gene: .; CDR3nt: TGTGCCAGCAGCCCAACTGATTACGAGCAGTACTTC; CDR3aa: CASSPTDYEQYF
v_gene: TRBV7-9; abundance: .; j_gene: TRBJ2-1; d_gene: .; CDR3nt: TGTGCCAGCAGCTTCATCACGGGGAACAATGAGCAGTTCTTC; CDR3aa: CASSFITGNNEQFF
v_gene: TRBV27; abundance: once; j_gene: TRBJ1-1; d_gene: .; CDR3nt: TGTGTCAGCAGTGGGACATCGAACACTGAAGCTTTCTTT; CDR3aa: CVSSGTSNTEAFF
v_gene: TRBV28; abundance: .; j_gene: TRBJ2-7; d_gene: TRBD1; CDR3nt: TGTGCCAGCAGTCCCGGACAGGGACTTTCCTACGAGCAGTACTTC; CDR3aa: CASSPGQGLSYEQYF
v_gene: TRBV27; abundance: .; j_gene: TRBJ1-2; d_gene: .; CDR3nt: TGTGCCAGCAGTTTATATGAGGGCCGGGGCTACACCTTC; CDR3aa: CASSLYEGRGYTF
v_gene: TRBV7-6; abundance: once; j_gene: TRBJ2-2; d_gene: .; CDR3nt: TGTGCCAGCAGCTTAGAAGACCCCGGGGAGCTGTTTTTT; CDR3aa: CASSLEDPGELFF
v_gene: TRBV6-5; abundance: .; j_gene: TRBJ2-7; d_gene: .; CDR3nt: TGTGCCAGCAGTTACTTAGGACAGTACGAGCAGTACTTC; CDR3aa: CASSYLGQYEQYF
v_gene: TRBV27; abundance: once; j_gene: TRBJ2-3; d_gene: TRBD2; CDR3nt: TGTGCCAGCAGCCAGGGACTAGCGGGGGGGAGCACAGATACGCAGTATTTT; CDR3aa: CASSQGLAGGSTDTQYF
v_gene: TRBV11-2; abundance: .; j_gene: TRBJ2-7; d_gene: .; CDR3nt: TGTGCCAGCAGCCGCCACGTAGACTCCTACGAGCAGTACTTC; CDR3aa: CASSRHVDSYEQYF